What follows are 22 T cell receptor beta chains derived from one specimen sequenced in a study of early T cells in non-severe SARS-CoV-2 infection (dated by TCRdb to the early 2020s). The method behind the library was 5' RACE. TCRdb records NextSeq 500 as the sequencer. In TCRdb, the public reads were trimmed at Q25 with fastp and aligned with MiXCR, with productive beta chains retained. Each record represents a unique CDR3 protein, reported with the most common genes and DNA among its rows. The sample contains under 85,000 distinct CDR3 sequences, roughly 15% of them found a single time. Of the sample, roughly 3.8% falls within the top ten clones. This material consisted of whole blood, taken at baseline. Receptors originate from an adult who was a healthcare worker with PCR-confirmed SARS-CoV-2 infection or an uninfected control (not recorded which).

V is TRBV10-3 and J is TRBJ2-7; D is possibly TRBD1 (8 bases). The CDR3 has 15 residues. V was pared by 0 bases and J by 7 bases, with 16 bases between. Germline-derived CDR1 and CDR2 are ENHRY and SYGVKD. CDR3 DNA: TGTGCCATCAGTGAGTCACGGACAGGGACTAATGAGCAGTACTTC. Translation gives CAISESRTGTNEQYF.

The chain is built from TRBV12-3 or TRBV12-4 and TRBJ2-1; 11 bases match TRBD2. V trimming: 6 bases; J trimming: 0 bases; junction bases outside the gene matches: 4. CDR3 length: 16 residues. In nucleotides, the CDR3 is TGTGCCAGCAGAGGACTAGCGGGCGCCTCCTACAATGAGCAGTTCTTC. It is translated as CASRGLAGASYNEQFF.

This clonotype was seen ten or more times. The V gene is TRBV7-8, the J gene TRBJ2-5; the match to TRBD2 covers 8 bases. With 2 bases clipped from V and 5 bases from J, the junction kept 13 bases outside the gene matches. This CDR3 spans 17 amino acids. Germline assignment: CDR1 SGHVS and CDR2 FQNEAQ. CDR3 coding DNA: TGTGCCAGCAGCTTAAGCCGGGGAGCGGGAGTCGGGGAGACCCAGTACTTC. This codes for CASSLSRGAGVGETQYF.

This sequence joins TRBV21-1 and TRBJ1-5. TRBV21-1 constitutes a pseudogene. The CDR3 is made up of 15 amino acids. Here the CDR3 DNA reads TGTGCCAGCAGCTCAAGGACCGTTAGCAATCAGCCCCAGCATTTT. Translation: CASSSRTVSNQPQHF.

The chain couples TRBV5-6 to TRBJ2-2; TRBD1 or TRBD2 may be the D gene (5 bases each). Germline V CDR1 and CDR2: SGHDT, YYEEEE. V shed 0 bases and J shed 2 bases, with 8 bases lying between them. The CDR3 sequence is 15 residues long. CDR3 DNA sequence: TGTGCCAGCAGCTTGGTGGGGGTTAACACCGGGGAGCTGTTTTTT. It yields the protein CASSLVGVNTGELFF.

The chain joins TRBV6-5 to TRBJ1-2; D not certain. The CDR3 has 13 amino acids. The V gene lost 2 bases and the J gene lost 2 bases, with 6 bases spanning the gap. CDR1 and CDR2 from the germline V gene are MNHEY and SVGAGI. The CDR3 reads CASSYNRNYGYTF. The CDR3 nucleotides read TGTGCCAGCAGTTACAACAGAAACTATGGCTACACCTTC.

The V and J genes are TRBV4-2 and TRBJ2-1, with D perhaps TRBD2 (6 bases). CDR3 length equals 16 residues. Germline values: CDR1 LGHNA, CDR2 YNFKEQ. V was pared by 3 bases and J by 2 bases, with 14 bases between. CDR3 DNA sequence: TGTGCCAGCAGCCAGGGGGACTGGAGCACCTACAATGAGCAGTTCTTC. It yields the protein CASSQGDWSTYNEQFF.

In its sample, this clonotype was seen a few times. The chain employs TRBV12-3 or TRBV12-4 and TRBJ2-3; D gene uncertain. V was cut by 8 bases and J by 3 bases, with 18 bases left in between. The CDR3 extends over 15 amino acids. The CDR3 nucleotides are TGTGCCAGCGGTCGGGCAAGTGGGCCGACAGATACGCAGTATTTT. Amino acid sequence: CASGRASGPTDTQYF.

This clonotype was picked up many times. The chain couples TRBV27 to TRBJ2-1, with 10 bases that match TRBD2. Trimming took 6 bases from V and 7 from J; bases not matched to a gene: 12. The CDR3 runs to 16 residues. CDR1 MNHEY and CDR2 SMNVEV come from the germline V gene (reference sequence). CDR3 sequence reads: CASRQLGSGRFNEQFF. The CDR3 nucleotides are TGTGCCAGCAGGCAGTTGGGTAGCGGGAGGTTTAATGAGCAGTTCTTC.

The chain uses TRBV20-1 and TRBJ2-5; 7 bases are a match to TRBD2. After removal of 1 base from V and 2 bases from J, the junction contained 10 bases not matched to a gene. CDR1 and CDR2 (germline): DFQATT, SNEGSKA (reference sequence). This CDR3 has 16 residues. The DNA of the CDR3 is TGCAGTGCTAGAGGCAGATTTCTAGCGGAACAAGAGACCCAGTACTTC. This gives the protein CSARGRFLAEQETQYF.

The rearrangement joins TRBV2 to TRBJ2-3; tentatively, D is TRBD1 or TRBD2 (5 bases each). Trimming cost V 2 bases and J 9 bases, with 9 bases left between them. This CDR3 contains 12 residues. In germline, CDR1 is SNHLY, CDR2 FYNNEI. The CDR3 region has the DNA TGTGCCAGCAGTGAACCCGGGACCACGCAGTATTTT. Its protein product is CASSEPGTTQYF.

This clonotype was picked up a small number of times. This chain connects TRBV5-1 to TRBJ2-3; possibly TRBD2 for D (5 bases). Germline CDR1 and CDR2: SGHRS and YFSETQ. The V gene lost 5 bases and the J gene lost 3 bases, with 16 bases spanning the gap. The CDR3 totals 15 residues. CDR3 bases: TGCGCCAGCAGAGAATCAGCTAGCATAACAGATACGCAGTATTTT. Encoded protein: CASRESASITDTQYF.

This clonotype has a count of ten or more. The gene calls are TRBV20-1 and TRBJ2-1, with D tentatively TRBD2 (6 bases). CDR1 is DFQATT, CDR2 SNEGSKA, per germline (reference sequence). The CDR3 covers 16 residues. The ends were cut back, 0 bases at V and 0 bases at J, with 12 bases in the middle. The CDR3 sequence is CSARDLAPSSYNEQFF. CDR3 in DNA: TGCAGTGCTAGAGATCTAGCGCCCAGCTCCTACAATGAGCAGTTCTTC.

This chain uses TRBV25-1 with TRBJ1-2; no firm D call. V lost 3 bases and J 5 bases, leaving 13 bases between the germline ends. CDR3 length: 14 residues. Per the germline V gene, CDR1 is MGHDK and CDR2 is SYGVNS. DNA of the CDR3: TGTGCCAGCAGTGACGACATCAGCACATATGGCTACACCTTC. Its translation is CASSDDISTYGYTF.

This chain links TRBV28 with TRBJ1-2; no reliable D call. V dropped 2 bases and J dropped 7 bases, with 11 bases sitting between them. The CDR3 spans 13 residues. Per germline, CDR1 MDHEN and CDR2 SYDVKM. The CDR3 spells CASSLLGPRGYTF. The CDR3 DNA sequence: TGTGCCAGCAGTTTACTTGGGCCTCGTGGCTACACCTTC.

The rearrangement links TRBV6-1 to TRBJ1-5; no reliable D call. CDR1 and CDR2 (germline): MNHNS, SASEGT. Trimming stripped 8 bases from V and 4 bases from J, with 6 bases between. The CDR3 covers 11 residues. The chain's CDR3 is CASSGNQPQHF. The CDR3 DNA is TGTGCCAGCTCCGGTAATCAGCCCCAGCATTTT.

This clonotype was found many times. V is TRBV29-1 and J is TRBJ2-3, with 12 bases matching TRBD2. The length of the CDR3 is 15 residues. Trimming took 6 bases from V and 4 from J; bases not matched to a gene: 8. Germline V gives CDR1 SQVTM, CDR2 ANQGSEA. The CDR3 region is CSVALTSGSPDTQYF. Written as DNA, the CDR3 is TGCAGCGTGGCCCTGACTAGCGGGAGTCCAGATACGCAGTATTTT.

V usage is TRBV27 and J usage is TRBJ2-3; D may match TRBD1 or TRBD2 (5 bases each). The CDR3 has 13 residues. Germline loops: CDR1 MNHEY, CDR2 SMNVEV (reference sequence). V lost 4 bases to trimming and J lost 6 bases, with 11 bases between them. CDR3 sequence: CASSSLRGDTQYF. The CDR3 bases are TGTGCCAGCAGTTCCCTTCGGGGCGATACGCAGTATTTT.

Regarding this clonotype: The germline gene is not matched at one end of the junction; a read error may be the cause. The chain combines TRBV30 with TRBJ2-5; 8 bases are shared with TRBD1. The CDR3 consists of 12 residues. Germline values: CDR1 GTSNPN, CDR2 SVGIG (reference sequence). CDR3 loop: CAWSATGTGHFF. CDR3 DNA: TGTGCCTGGAGCGCCACGGGGACAGGCCACTTTTTC. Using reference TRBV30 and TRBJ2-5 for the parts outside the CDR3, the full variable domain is SQTIHQWPATLVQPVGSPLSLECTVEGTSNPNLYWYRQAAGRGLQLLFYSVGIGQISSEVPQNLSASRPQDRQFILSSKKLLLSDSGFYLCAWSATGTGHFFGPGTRLLVL.

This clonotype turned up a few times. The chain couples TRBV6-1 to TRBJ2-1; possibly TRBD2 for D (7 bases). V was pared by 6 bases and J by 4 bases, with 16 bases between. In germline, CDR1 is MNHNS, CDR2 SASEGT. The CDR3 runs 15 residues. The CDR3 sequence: CASSRGLADYNEQFF. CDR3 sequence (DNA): TGTGCCAGCAGCCGGGGGCTAGCGGATTACAATGAGCAGTTCTTC.

As DNA, the CDR3 is TGTGCCAGCAGCCATCCGGGACTAGCGGGAGAGACTGAGCAGTTCTTC. Translated, it gives CASSHPGLAGETEQFF. The chain employs TRBV3-1 and TRBJ2-1, with 14 bases matching TRBD2. Germline V gene data show CDR1 as LGHDT and CDR2 as YNNKEL (reference sequence). This CDR3 has 16 amino acids. V trimming: 3 bases; J trimming: 9 bases; junction bases outside the gene matches: 7.

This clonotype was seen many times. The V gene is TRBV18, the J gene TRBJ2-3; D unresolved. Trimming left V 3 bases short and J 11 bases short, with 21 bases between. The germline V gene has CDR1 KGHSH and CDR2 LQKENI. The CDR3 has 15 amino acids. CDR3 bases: TGTGCCAGCTCACCCCCGTCCCAGGCACCGTGGGAGCAGTATTTT. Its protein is CASSPPSQAPWEQYF. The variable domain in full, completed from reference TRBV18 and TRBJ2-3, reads NAGVMQNPRHLVRRRGQEARLRCSPMKGHSHVYWYRQLPEEGLKFMVYLQKENIIDESGMPKERFSAEFPKEGPSILRIQQVVRGDSAAYFCASSPPSQAPWEQYFGPGTRLTVL.